This TCR beta chain emerged from a study of T cells after yellow fever vaccination. Template switching by 5'RACE produced TCR cDNA, adding a universal primer site and UMIs. TCRdb fed the 5' RACE reads into MiXCR, producing one record per CDR3 protein. The sample holds a few hundred thousand distinct CDR3 sequences, 6.8% seen once. CDR3 size: 15 residues. J was trimmed by 4 bases and V by 4 bases; bases with no gene match: 7. Germline V gives CDR1 SGHVS, CDR2 FNYEAQ. The source of this sequence is a man aged 18 to 30 who received the YFV17D yellow fever vaccine. The input for sequencing was PBMCs, taken more than 40 days after the first yellow fever vaccination. V gene TRBV7-6 combines with J gene TRBJ2-1; 7 nucleotides match TRBD1. The CDR3 protein is CASSYKTGLYNEQFF. Written as DNA, the CDR3 is TGTGCCAGCAGCTACAAGACAGGGCTTTACAATGAGCAGTTCTTC.